A single sample gave rise to the 12 T cell receptor beta chains below, sequenced in a study of blood T cells in healthy people across ages. Then a second PCR, running roughly 7 to 11 cycles, was carried out with a sample-barcoded 5' primer and a J-beta primer mix. A single record per CDR3 protein comes from TCRdb applying MiXCR to the 5' RACE reads. The sample comprises 540,000 or so distinct CDR3 sequences, about 45% of which are singletons, and roughly 24% rests with the top ten. Sequenced: blood. These receptors were obtained from a man older than 75 in good health.

The J gene is TRBJ2-7, the V gene TRBV6-6, with a weak D call TRBD1 (6 bases). This CDR3 is 12 amino acids long. The germline V gene encodes CDR1 MNHNY and CDR2 SVGAGI (reference sequence). Trimming cost V 5 bases and J 9 bases, with 14 bases left between them. CDR3 residues: CASSDRQGGQYF. The CDR3 DNA reads TGTGCCAGCAGTGACAGGCAGGGCGGGCAGTACTTC.

This clonotype was seen only a few times. The chain joins TRBV4-3 to TRBJ2-7; no reliable D call. Trimming left V 1 base short and J 2 bases short, with 12 bases between. Germline lookup yields CDR1 LGHNA and CDR2 YSLEER. The CDR3 contains 15 residues. The CDR3 sequence is CASSQAIGPTYEQYF. DNA for the CDR3: TGCGCCAGCAGCCAAGCTATAGGGCCCACCTACGAGCAGTACTTC.

This clonotype was counted ten times or more. J is TRBJ2-5 and V is TRBV6-6; D is undetermined. This CDR3 is 11 amino acids long. CDR1 and CDR2 (germline): MNHNY, SVGAGI (reference sequence). Trimming left V 6 bases short and J 4 bases short, with 6 bases between. CDR3 amino acids: CASSYVETQYF. In nucleotides, the CDR3 is TGTGCCAGCAGCTATGTAGAGACCCAGTACTTC.

V usage is TRBV9 and J usage is TRBJ2-7; 11 bases match TRBD1. Per the germline V gene, CDR1 is SGDLS and CDR2 is YYNGEE. CDR3 size: 15 residues. V lost 4 bases and J lost 2; bases outside the gene matches: 5. The CDR3 region is CASSQGTGGPYEQYF. In DNA, the CDR3 is TGTGCCAGCAGCCAGGGGACAGGGGGACCCTACGAGCAGTACTTC.

V usage is TRBV7-2 and J usage is TRBJ2-7; 9 bases are a match to TRBD2. With V trimmed by 8 bases and J by 1 base, 6 bases remained unmatched. CDR3 length: 14 residues. Germline assignment: CDR1 SGHTA and CDR2 FQGNSA. The CDR3 spells CASAIAGASYEQYF. The CDR3, as DNA: TGTGCCAGCGCGATAGCGGGAGCATCCTACGAGCAGTACTTC.

The chain joins TRBV29-1 to TRBJ2-3; 9 nucleotides agree with TRBD2. Germline-derived CDR1 and CDR2 are SQVTM and ANQGSEA. This CDR3 is 16 amino acids long. V was pared by 4 bases and J by 0 bases, with 8 bases of the junction left unmatched. The CDR3 DNA reads TGCAGCGTTGTAGGGCTAGCGGGAAGAAGCACAGATACGCAGTATTTT. Protein product: CSVVGLAGRSTDTQYF.

This chain links TRBV11-1 with TRBJ1-1, with D unclear. Germline V CDR1 and CDR2: SGHAT, FQDESV (reference sequence). Trimming stripped 0 bases from V and 1 base from J, with 6 bases between. The CDR3 runs to 14 residues. Here the CDR3 DNA reads TGTGCCAGCAGCTTAGCCAGCACGAACACTGAAGCTTTCTTT. Translating it yields CASSLASTNTEAFF.

The J gene is TRBJ2-1, the V gene TRBV7-9; 13 bases are a match to TRBD2. V shed 10 bases, J shed 7 bases, and the junction held 7 bases outside the gene matches. The CDR3 totals 14 residues. CDR1 and CDR2 (germline): SEHNR, FQNEAQ (reference sequence). The CDR3 here is CATEGTSGTNEQFF. In DNA, the CDR3 is TGTGCCACCGAGGGGACTAGCGGGACAAATGAGCAGTTCTTC.

This clonotype was detected many times. This rearrangement joins TRBV7-2 to TRBJ2-7; 9 bases match TRBD1. Losses at the gene ends were 7 bases for V and 6 bases for J; bases not matched to a gene: 13. Germline CDR1 is SGHTA and CDR2 is FQGNSA. The length of the CDR3 is 15 residues. Here the CDR3 DNA reads TGTGCCAGCACCCGGGACGGGACAGGGTTCATCGAGCAGTACTTC. Translating it yields CASTRDGTGFIEQYF.

Worth noting for this clonotype: Mismatch with germline at one junction end may stem from a read error. The chain's CDR3 is CASSSLAGSDEQFF. The CDR3 DNA is TGTGCTAGCAGCTCCCTAGCGGGTAGCGATGAGCAGTTCTTC. The gene calls are TRBV7-7 and TRBJ2-1; 8 bases agree with TRBD2. CDR3 size: 14 residues. Germline assignment: CDR1 SSHAT and CDR2 FNYEAQ (reference sequence).

V is TRBV20-1 and J is TRBJ1-4; D not resolved. The CDR3 extends over 13 amino acids. Per germline, CDR1 DFQATT and CDR2 SNEGSKA (reference sequence). V was cut by 4 bases and J by 3 bases, with 9 bases left in between. The CDR3 DNA reads TGCAGTGCTACCGGGCCCGCTAATGAAAAACTGTTTTTT. Protein: CSATGPANEKLFF.

The chain is built from TRBV5-5 and TRBJ2-5, with 8 bases lining up with TRBD2. The DNA matches TRBJ2-7 better at its end, which makes the J call doubtful. CDR1 is SGHKS and CDR2 is YYEKEE in the germline V gene (reference sequence). The CDR3 covers 15 residues. The CDR3 nucleotides read TGTGCCAGCAGCTACGGAGCGGGAGATTACGGCGAGCAGTACTTC. This translates into CASSYGAGDYGEQYF.